The clone carrying this T cell receptor beta chain was found many times. The antigen remains undetermined. The cDNA was synthesized by 5'RACE incorporating 10-nucleotide random UMIs. A single run covered 15-18 subjects with over 200 million TCR-beta sequences. TCRdb reprocessed the 5' RACE reads with MiXCR, giving one entry per CDR3 protein. Altogether about 59,000 distinct CDR3 sequences are present, under 30% being singletons, with the ten largest covering 4.6%. Time point described: technical triplicate 2. This sample was taken from a study of neurological immune-mediated disorders. Broader study findings: Patients with HTLV-1-associated myelopathy had the highest level of TCR clonal expansion, whereas patients with multiple sclerosis had the lowest level, falling beneath the level found in healthy controls. The absence of any CDR3 amino acid sequence shared by expanded clones across subjects suggests that repertoires were private in all groups.

The sequence came from a man aged 60 to 75 with HTLV-1-associated myelopathy (HAM/TSP). The sample taken for sequencing was PBMCs.

CDR3 in amino acids: CSAGFEGRNTEAFF. The CDR3 nucleotides are TGCAGCGCGGGATTCGAAGGGAGGAACACTGAAGCTTTCTTT. The gene calls are TRBV29-1 and TRBJ1-1; D is uncertain. This CDR3 comprises 14 residues. V was shortened by 7 bases and J by 1 base, with 16 bases between the two germline ends. Germline V lookup: CDR1 SQVTM, CDR2 ANQGSEA. Full variable domain (remainder filled in from reference TRBV29-1 and TRBJ1-1): SAVISQKPSRDICQRGTSLTIQCQVDSQVTMMFWYRQQPGQSLTLIATANQGSEATYESGFVIDKFPISRPNLTFSTLTVSNMSPEDSSIYLCSAGFEGRNTEAFFGQGTRLTVV.